This T cell receptor beta chain emerged from a study of T cells in Graves' hyperthyroidism and ophthalmopathy. V shed 2 bases and J shed 5 bases, with 7 bases lying between them. CDR3 length: 13 residues. Per the germline V gene, CDR1 is DFQATT and CDR2 is SNEGSKA (reference sequence). RNA transcripts yielded amplified TCR beta CDR3 regions. HTBI primers were employed in a first-round RT-PCR of the TCR CDR3. TCRdb used MiXCR to reprocess the multiplex PCR reads, holding one entry per CDR3 protein. The table includes 500,000 to 650,000 distinct CDR3 sequences, nearly 20% detected once. On this clonotype itself: Antigen unknown.

Broader study findings: By a 13 V-J model, ophthalmopathy was set apart from stable hyperthyroidism.

The V call is TRBV20-1, the J call TRBJ1-6; D remains ambiguous. The clonotype originates from a man aged 35-49 years with Graves' ophthalmopathy. Sample: blood. The CDR3 loop reads CSARTQNNSPLHF. The CDR3 DNA reads TGCAGTGCTAGAACGCAGAATAATTCACCCCTCCACTTT.